This T cell receptor beta chain was captured in a study of T cell responses to AZD1222 COVID-19 vaccine. Study results and limitations: Spike-specific TCRs gained breadth and depth after people received two AZD1222 doses. A reported finding is that nearly half of spike-specific TCRs target unmutated variant regions. Distributed over spike, vaccine-associated CD4 TCRs predominated at 160-218 and 743-854.

Details on this clone: Its matching antigen is unknown.

Generated by immunoSEQ multiplex PCR, the TCRdb table keeps only in-frame clones and is missing some. Of some 130,000 clones in the sample, roughly 89% were seen once. CDR1 and CDR2 (germline): GTSNPN, SVGIG (reference sequence). This CDR3 region has 17 residues. Trimming left V 2 bases short and J 5 bases short, with 22 bases between. The genes are TRBV30 and TRBJ2-1; possible D gene TRBD2, 5 bases. The receptor was derived from an adult in good health. The sequences come from peripheral blood, collected on day 0 of AZD1222 vaccination. Written as DNA, the CDR3 is TGTGCCTGGAGTCGAGGGAGAGTGCCCATTCTAAACAATGAGCAGTTCTTC. Translating it yields CAWSRGRVPILNNEQFF.